This is a list of T cell receptor beta chains from one sample in a study of blood T cell repertoires in COVID-19. Libraries were prepared by immunoSEQ multiplex PCR; TCRdb keeps only in-frame clonotypes and omits some of them. Here the sample spans roughly 80,000 clones, approximately 86% being singletons. The sample taken for sequencing was peripheral blood. The source is a woman at least 80 years old with acute or convalescent COVID-19. Each CDR3 is given with its conserved first and last residue.

v_gene	j_gene	CDR3aa
TRBV7-9	TRBJ2-7	CASSILAGEQYF
TRBV19	TRBJ1-2	CASSTPTVYGYTF
TRBV7-6	TRBJ2-2	CASSLSSSGRIYTGELFF
TRBV19	TRBJ2-1	CASSMPTARSSYNEQFF
TRBV19	TRBJ2-2	CASSPSGWNTGELFF
TRBV24-1	TRBJ2-1	CATSDGLADYNEQFF
TRBV28	TRBJ1-1	CASRTDMNTEAFF
TRBV4-2	TRBJ2-3	CASSQAGTSGRAYTQYF
TRBV7-2	TRBJ2-4	CASSLGQENIQYF
TRBV5-1	TRBJ2-7	CASSLIQSGGYEQYF
TRBV4-2	TRBJ2-5	CASSQTDNQETQYF
TRBV28	TRBJ2-7	CASKTGQGRVEQYF
TRBV11-2	TRBJ2-7	CASSTDMGREQYF
TRBV5-5	TRBJ2-7	CASSLGTSGSSSYEQYF
TRBV2	TRBJ2-3	CASSSRLLTDTQYF
TRBV10-3	TRBJ1-3	CASGGSHSGNTIYF
TRBV2	TRBJ1-2	CASRRQGDGYTF
TRBV10-3	TRBJ2-5	CAITPDREETQYF
TRBV19	TRBJ2-3	CASTSPGSVDTQYF
TRBV3-1/TRBV3-2	TRBJ2-4	CASSPNPGNIQYF
TRBV18	TRBJ1-4	CASSPPGQPTNEKLFF
TRBV6-4	TRBJ2-5	CASSDGPGTHTRAQETQYF
TRBV2	TRBJ2-5	CASSEPQGTQYF
TRBV25-1	TRBJ1-3	CASSDPRGPGNTIYF
TRBV10-3	TRBJ2-3	CAISSTVGTDTQYF